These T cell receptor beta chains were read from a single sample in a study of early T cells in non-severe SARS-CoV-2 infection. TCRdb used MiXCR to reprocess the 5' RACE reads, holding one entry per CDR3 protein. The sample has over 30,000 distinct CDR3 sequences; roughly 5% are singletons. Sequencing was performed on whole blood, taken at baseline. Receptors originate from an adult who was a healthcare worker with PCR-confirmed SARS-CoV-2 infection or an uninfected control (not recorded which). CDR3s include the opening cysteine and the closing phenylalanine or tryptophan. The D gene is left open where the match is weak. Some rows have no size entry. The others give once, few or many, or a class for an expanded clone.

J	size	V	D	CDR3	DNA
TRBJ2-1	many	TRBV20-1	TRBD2	CSAFRWGGNEQFF	TGCAGTGCTTTTCGATGGGGGGGCAATGAGCAGTTCTTC
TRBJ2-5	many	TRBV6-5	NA	CASSYSGETQYF	TGTGCCAGCAGTTACTCCGGAGAGACCCAGTACTTC
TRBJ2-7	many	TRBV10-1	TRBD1	CASSESRDRTYEQYF	TGCGCCAGCAGTGAGTCTCGGGACAGGACTTACGAGCAGTACTTC
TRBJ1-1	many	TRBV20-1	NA	CSAREALWAFF	TGCAGTGCTAGAGAGGCTTTGTGGGCTTTCTTT
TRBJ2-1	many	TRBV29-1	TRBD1	CSVVHRGNEQFF	TGCAGCGTTGTCCACAGGGGCAATGAGCAGTTCTTC
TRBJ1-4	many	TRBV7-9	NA	CASSPEEGLEKLFF	TGTGCCAGCAGCCCGGAGGAGGGGCTCGAAAAACTGTTTTTT
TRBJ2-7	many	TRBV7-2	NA	CASSFLSGDSYEQYF	TGTGCCAGCAGCTTCTTATCCGGGGACTCCTACGAGCAGTACTTC
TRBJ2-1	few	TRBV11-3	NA	CASSLVLAEDYECNEQFF	TGTGCCAGCAGCTTAGTATTGGCTGAGGACTATGAATGCAATGAGCAGTTCTTC
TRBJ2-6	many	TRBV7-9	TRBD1	CASSLLTGQGAAGANVLTF	TGTGCCAGCAGCTTGCTGACGGGACAGGGGGCAGCAGGGGCCAACGTCCTGACTTTC
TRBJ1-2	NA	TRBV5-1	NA	CASSLEVDHGYTF	TGCGCCAGCAGCTTGGAAGTGGACCATGGCTACACCTTC
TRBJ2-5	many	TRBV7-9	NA	CASSAQGGETQYF	TGTGCCAGCAGCGCCCAGGGGGGTGAGACCCAGTACTTC
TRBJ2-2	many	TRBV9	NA	CASSVELNTGELFF	TGTGCCAGCAGCGTAGAACTCAACACCGGGGAGCTGTTTTTT
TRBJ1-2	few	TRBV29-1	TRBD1	CSVPTGALANYGYTF	TGCAGCGTACCGACAGGGGCATTAGCTAACTATGGCTACACCTTC
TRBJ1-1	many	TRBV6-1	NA	CASSVLSTEAFF	TGTGCCAGCAGCGTGTTGAGCACTGAAGCTTTCTTT
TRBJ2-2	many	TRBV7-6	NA	CASRLGGIPLNTGELFF	TGTGCCAGCAGGTTGGGTGGCATCCCTCTGAACACCGGGGAGCTGTTTTTT
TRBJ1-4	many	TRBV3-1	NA	CASSQTKAGKLFF	TGTGCCAGCAGCCAGACAAAAGCAGGGAAACTGTTTTTT
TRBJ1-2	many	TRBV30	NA	CAWSPGIGYGYTF	TGTGCCTGGAGCCCCGGGATCGGCTATGGCTACACCTTC
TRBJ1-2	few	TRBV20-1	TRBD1	CSANRGYGYTF	TGCAGTGCTAACAGGGGTTATGGCTACACCTTC
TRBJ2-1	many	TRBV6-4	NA	CASSLTRPGEQFF	TGTGCCAGCAGTTTAACCCGTCCGGGTGAGCAGTTCTTC
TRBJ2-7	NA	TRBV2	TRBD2	CASTAGAAYEQYF	TGTGCCAGCACGGCGGGAGCTGCCTACGAGCAGTACTTC
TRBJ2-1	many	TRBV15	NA	CATSRTKWDLWYNEQFF	TGTGCCACCAGCAGGACAAAATGGGACCTTTGGTACAATGAGCAGTTCTTC
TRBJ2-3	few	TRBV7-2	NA	CASSTRTSDTQYF	TGTGCCAGCAGTACGAGAACTAGTGACACGCAGTATTTT
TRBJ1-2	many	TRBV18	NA	CASSPTGVRANYGYTF	TGTGCCAGCTCACCAACGGGTGTCCGAGCTAACTATGGCTACACCTTC
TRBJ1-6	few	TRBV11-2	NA	CASSFPDANSPLHF	TGTGCCAGCAGCTTCCCAGATGCTAATTCACCCCTCCACTTT
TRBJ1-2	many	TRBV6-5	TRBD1	CASSPRGEVSGYTF	TGTGCCAGCAGTCCCAGGGGGGAGGTCTCTGGCTACACCTTC
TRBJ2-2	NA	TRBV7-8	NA	CASSVRSGTNTGELFF	TGTGCCAGCAGCGTCCGGAGCGGAACGAACACCGGGGAGCTGTTTTTT
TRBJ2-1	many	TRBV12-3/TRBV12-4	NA	CASSPLFREQFF	TGTGCCAGCAGTCCATTATTCCGGGAGCAGTTCTTC
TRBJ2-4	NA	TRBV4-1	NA	CASSQGPGVGSLAKNIQYF	TGCGCCAGCAGCCAAGGTCCCGGGGTCGGGTCGCTAGCCAAAAACATTCAGTACTTC
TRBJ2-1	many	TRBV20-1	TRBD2	CSARDYQSSYNEQFF	TGCAGTGCTCGGGACTACCAGAGCTCCTACAATGAGCAGTTCTTC
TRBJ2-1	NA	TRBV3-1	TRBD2	CASSPRGGLADNEQFF	TGTGCCAGCAGCCCGAGAGGAGGGCTAGCGGACAATGAGCAGTTCTTC
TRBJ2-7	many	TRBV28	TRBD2	CASSLLGASGKYEQYF	TGTGCCAGCAGTTTATTAGGAGCTAGCGGGAAATACGAGCAGTACTTC
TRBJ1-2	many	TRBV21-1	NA	CASSRPDRVYGYTF	TGTGCCAGCAGCAGGCCGGACAGGGTCTATGGCTACACCTTC
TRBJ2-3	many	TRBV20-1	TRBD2	CSARVGGSGYTDTQYF	TGCAGTGCTAGAGTTGGGGGTAGCGGGTACACAGATACGCAGTATTTT
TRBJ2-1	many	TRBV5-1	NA	CASSLGLAYIYNEQFF	TGCGCCAGCAGTTTGGGGCTAGCGTACATCTACAATGAGCAGTTCTTC
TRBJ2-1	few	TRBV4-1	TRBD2	CASSRGTSGRNEQFF	TGCGCCAGCAGCCGAGGGACTAGCGGGAGGAATGAGCAGTTCTTC
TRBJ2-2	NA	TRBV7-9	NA	CASSLVRHDAGELFF	TGTGCCAGCAGCTTAGTGCGACACGACGCCGGGGAGCTGTTTTTT
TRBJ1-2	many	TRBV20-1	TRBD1	CSAGDRNYGYTF	TGCAGTGCTGGGGACAGGAACTATGGCTACACCTTC
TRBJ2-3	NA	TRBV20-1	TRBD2	CSASPALAGSTDTQYF	TGCAGTGCTAGCCCCGCCCTAGCGGGTAGCACAGATACGCAGTATTTT
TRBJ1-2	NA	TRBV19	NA	CASSITQNYGYTF	TGTGCCAGTAGTATTACGCAGAACTATGGCTACACCTTC
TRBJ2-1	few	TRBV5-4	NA	CASSRDQLRGEQFF	TGTGCCAGCAGCCGGGACCAGCTGCGTGGTGAGCAGTTCTTC
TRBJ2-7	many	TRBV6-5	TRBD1	CASSYHRDRGLYEQYF	TGTGCCAGCAGTTATCACCGGGACAGGGGACTCTACGAGCAGTACTTC
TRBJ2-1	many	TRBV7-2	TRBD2	CASSLQRSGLAGAYEQFF	TGTGCCAGCAGCCTCCAAAGGTCGGGCCTAGCGGGAGCGTATGAGCAGTTCTTC
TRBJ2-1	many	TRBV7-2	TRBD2	CASSSGLAPYNEQFF	TGTGCCAGCAGCTCCGGACTAGCGCCATACAATGAGCAGTTCTTC
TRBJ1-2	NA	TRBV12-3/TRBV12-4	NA	CASSSDTNYGYTF	TGTGCCAGCAGTTCTGATACTAACTATGGCTACACCTTC
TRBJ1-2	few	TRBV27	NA	CASSGSYTF	TGTGCCAGCAGTGGGAGTTACACCTTC
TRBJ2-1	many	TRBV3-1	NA	CASSQDLGYNEQFF	TGTGCCAGCAGCCAAGATCTGGGATACAATGAGCAGTTCTTC
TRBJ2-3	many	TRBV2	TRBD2	CASSESIAGDTDTQYF	TGTGCCAGCAGTGAGAGTATAGCGGGGGACACAGATACGCAGTATTTT
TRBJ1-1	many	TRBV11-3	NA	CASSYTQGWTEAFF	TGTGCCAGCAGCTACACACAGGGTTGGACTGAAGCTTTCTTT
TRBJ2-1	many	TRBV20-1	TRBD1	CSARPNRGPYNEQFF	TGCAGTGCTAGACCAAACAGGGGGCCTTACAATGAGCAGTTCTTC
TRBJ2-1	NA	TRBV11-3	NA	CASSFSVYNEQFF	TGTGCCAGCAGCTTTAGCGTCTACAATGAGCAGTTCTTC
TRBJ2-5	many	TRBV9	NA	CASSVGREETQYF	TGTGCCAGCAGCGTAGGAAGGGAAGAGACCCAGTACTTC
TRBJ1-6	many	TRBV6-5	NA	CASRGSPYNSPLHF	TGTGCCAGCAGGGGGAGTCCCTATAATTCACCCCTCCACTTT
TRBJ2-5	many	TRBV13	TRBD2	CASSLGLGRDQETQYF	TGTGCCAGCAGCTTAGGCCTTGGGAGGGACCAAGAGACCCAGTACTTC